Sequencing of this T cell receptor (beta chain) was carried out in a study of T cell responses to AZD1222 COVID-19 vaccine. Here immunoSEQ multiplex PCR was the method, and the copy in TCRdb shows in-frame clones only, minus some. The repertoire holds 140,000 or so clones, with roughly 86% as singletons. Study-level results: Two AZD1222 administrations were followed by greater Spike-specific TCR breadth and depth. Clonal diversity was possibly underestimated; the donors were predominantly white British and more often female. Spike was spanned by vaccine-associated CD4 TCRs, with dominance at 160-218 and 743-854. All repertoire sampling was performed exclusively after the peak T cell response.

Details on this clone: The antigen is not known.

Sequenced here: peripheral blood, sampled 28 days after the second dose of the MenACWY control vaccine. The sequence was collected from an adult who received the MenACWY meningococcal vaccine as a control.

DNA of the CDR3: TGTGCCAGCAGCAAAGTCTGGACAGGATGTCAGCCCCAGCATTTT. Translation: CASSKVWTGCQPQHF. The rearrangement uses TRBV21-1 and TRBJ1-5; the D segment call TRBD1 is taken from the table without a DNA check. TRBV21-1 is noted as a pseudogene. The CDR3 runs 15 residues.